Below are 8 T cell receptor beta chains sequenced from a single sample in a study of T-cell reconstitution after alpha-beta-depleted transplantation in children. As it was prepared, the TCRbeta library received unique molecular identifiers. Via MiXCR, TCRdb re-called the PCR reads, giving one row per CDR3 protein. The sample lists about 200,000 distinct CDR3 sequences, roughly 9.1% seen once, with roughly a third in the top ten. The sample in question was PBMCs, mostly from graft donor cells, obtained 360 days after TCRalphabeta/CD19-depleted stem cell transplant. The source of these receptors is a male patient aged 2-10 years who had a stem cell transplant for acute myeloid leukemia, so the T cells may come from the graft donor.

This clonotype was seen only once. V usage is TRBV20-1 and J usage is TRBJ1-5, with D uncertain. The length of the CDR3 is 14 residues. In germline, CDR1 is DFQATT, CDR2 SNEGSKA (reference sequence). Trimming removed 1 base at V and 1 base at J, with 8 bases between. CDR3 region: CSARVGVSNQPQHF. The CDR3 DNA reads TGCAGTGCTAGAGTTGGGGTGAGCAATCAGCCCCAGCATTTT.

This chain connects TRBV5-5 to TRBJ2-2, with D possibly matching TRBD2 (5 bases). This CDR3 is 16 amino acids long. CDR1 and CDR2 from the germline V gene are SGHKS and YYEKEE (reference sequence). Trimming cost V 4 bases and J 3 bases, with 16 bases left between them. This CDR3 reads CASSPPPGLYTGELFF. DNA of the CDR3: TGTGCCAGCAGCCCTCCGCCGGGGTTATACACCGGGGAGCTGTTTTTT.

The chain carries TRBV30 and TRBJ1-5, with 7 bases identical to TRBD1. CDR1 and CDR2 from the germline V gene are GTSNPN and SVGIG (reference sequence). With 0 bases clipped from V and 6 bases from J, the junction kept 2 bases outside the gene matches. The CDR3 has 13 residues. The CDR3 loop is CAWSVSGGQPQHF. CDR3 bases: TGTGCCTGGAGTGTATCAGGGGGTCAGCCCCAGCATTTT.

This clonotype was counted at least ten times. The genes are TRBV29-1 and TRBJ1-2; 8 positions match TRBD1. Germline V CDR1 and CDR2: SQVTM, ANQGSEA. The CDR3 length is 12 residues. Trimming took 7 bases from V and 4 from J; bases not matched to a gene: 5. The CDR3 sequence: CSASTGVYGYTF. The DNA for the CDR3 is TGCAGCGCCTCGACAGGGGTCTATGGCTACACCTTC.

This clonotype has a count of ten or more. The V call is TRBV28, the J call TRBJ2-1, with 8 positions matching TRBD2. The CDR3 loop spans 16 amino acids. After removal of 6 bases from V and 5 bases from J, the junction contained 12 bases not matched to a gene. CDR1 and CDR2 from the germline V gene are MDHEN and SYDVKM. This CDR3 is CASRVSPQGLDNEQFF. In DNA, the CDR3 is TGTGCCAGCAGGGTCTCCCCCCAGGGACTAGACAATGAGCAGTTCTTC. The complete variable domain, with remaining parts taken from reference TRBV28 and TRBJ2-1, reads DVKVTQSSRYLVKRTGEKVFLECVQDMDHENMFWYRQDPGLGLRLIYFSYDVKMKEKGDIPEGYSVSREKKERFSLILESASTNQTSMYLCASRVSPQGLDNEQFFGPGTRLTVL.

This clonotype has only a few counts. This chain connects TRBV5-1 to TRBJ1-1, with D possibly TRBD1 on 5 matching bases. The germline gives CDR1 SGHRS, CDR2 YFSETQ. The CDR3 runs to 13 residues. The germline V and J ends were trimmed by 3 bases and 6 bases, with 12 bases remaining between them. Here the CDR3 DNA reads TGCGCCAGCAGCTGGGGGGACCTCCCTGAAGCTTTCTTT. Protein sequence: CASSWGDLPEAFF.

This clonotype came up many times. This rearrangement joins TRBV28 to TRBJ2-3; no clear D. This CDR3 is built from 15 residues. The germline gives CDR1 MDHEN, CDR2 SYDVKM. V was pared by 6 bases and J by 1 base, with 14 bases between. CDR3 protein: CASRIWVRGTDTQYF. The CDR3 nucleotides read TGTGCCAGCAGGATCTGGGTCCGCGGCACAGATACGCAGTATTTT.

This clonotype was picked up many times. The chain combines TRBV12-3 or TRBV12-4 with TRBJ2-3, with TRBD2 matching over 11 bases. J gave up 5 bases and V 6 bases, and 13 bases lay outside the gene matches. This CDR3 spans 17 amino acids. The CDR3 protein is CASSQPFPSGGLDTQYF. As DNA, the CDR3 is TGTGCCAGCAGCCAACCTTTCCCTAGCGGGGGGCTAGATACGCAGTATTTT.